In its sample, the clone carrying this TCR beta chain was seen a few times. Antigen specificity is unknown. CDR3 length: 12 residues. Per germline, CDR1 MNHEY and CDR2 SMNVEV (reference sequence). V was pared by 3 bases and J by 6 bases, with 7 bases between. One heparinised blood draw averaging roughly 100 mL was given by each donor. This record belongs to a study of beta chain features in type 1 diabetes. Findings of the study overall: Within each of all four CD4+ subsets, Type 1 diabetes patients had TCRB CDR3s that were moderately but significantly shorter.

Every isolated RNA sample was fully reverse transcribed, so sequencing captured expressed TCRB transcripts. Sequencing used immunoSEQ multiplex PCR; TCRdb keeps in-frame clones, though not all of them. Altogether roughly 290,000 clones are present, approximately 8.1% being singletons, with the ten largest covering over 0.8%. The TCR sequence derives from a young woman in good health. Material for sequencing was central memory CD4+ T cells from blood. The V gene is TRBV27, the J gene TRBJ2-3; D gene ambiguous. CDR3 sequence: CASSFTSDTQYF. The CDR3, as DNA: TGTGCCAGCAGTTTCACCAGCGATACGCAGTATTTT.